This T cell receptor beta chain was captured by sequencing in a study of memory CD4+ T cells and cytomegalovirus serostatus. In the study overall: This sample comes from healthy Belgian adults, about nine CMV seropositive, 24 seronegative.

Single viable CD3+CD4+CD8-CD45RO+ cells were sorted as the memory CD4+ T cells. Donors' CMV status reflects serum IgG against pp150, pp28, p38, p52. There are 18 residues in the CDR3. J gave up 7 bases and V 2 bases, and 18 bases lay outside the gene matches. From germline, CDR1 is MNHEY and CDR2 SMNVEV (reference sequence). As handled by the study authors: After removing out-of-frame reads, 2 million to 2.5 million distinct TCRbeta sequences remained. The method was immunoSEQ multiplex PCR; TCRdb's version includes in-frame clones alone and lacks a portion of them. V, J and clone size derive from that table, while D and trimming were established from the DNA sequence. Seen here are 50,000 or so clones, approximately 79% observed once, and the top ten hold 0.82%. This clone was seen a handful of times. Its target is unknown. Study-wide results and limits: Suggested: most of the CMV-linked TCR signature lies in CD4+ memory cells.

The source of this sequence is an adult in good health and CMV-seronegative. This sequence joins TRBV27 and TRBJ2-7; 9 nucleotides align to TRBD2. The sequenced material came from memory CD4+ T cells from blood. The CDR3 region is CASSLAGTSGSPPVEQYF. In DNA, the CDR3 is TGTGCCAGCAGTTTAGCAGGAACTAGCGGGTCACCCCCGGTGGAGCAGTACTTC.